A selection of T cell receptor beta chains follows, all from one sample in a study of blood T cell repertoires in COVID-19. Sequencing used immunoSEQ multiplex PCR; TCRdb keeps in-frame clones, though not all of them. The profile shows 150,000 to 200,000 clones, roughly 86% of them singletons. Material for sequencing was PBMCs or T cells enriched from blood (not recorded which). The receptors derive from a woman in her twenties or thirties who had recovered from COVID-19. CDR3s include the opening cysteine and the closing phenylalanine or tryptophan. Size is stated for part of the rows, as once, few or many counts, or as a class when the clone is expanded.

size: once; V: TRBV27; J: TRBJ1-5; CDR3: CATRRDNWQPQHF
size: NA; V: TRBV6-5; J: TRBJ1-6; CDR3: CASSYEGVPYNSPLHF
size: NA; V: TRBV6-6; J: TRBJ1-1; CDR3: CASSYSDNHFTEAFF
size: few; V: TRBV18; J: TRBJ2-7; CDR3: CASSLVQGYEQYF
size: NA; V: TRBV28; J: TRBJ2-7; CDR3: CASRTPGTGGPYEQYF
size: NA; V: TRBV5-1; J: TRBJ2-5; CDR3: CASSSGQLQTQYF
size: once; V: TRBV2; J: TRBJ2-7; CDR3: CASSEGATPPYEQYF
size: NA; V: TRBV2; J: TRBJ1-2; CDR3: CASSETGGAEGYTF
size: few; V: TRBV29-1; J: TRBJ1-5; CDR3: CSVSDRDQPQHF
size: once; V: TRBV28; J: TRBJ2-1; CDR3: CASSLLAGGPTNEQFF
size: once; V: TRBV4-1; J: TRBJ1-5; CDR3: CASSRTFGSNQPQHF
size: NA; V: TRBV5-1; J: TRBJ1-1; CDR3: CASREGENTEAFF
size: once; V: TRBV18; J: TRBJ2-1; CDR3: CASSPPVAGAGNEQFF
size: NA; V: TRBV19; J: TRBJ2-1; CDR3: CASRTDLSYNEQFF
size: few; V: TRBV29-1; J: TRBJ1-3; CDR3: CSVEGTGNAGNTIYF
size: NA; V: TRBV5-1; J: TRBJ2-7; CDR3: CASSPFGTGDYEQYF
size: NA; V: TRBV27; J: TRBJ2-7; CDR3: CASSLLAGTSGHYEQYF
size: NA; V: TRBV9; J: TRBJ2-7; CDR3: CASSVDPSGTYEQYF
size: NA; V: TRBV30; J: TRBJ1-4; CDR3: CAWSGTGVEKLFF
size: NA; V: TRBV28; J: TRBJ2-7; CDR3: CASSSSGTGSDEQYF
size: once; V: TRBV24-1; J: TRBJ2-3; CDR3: CATSDSQGTTDTQYF
size: NA; V: TRBV3-1/TRBV3-2; J: TRBJ1-2; CDR3: CASSQQGAEGYTF
size: NA; V: TRBV19; J: TRBJ1-2; CDR3: CASSITTGGAYGYTF
size: few; V: TRBV7-8; J: TRBJ2-1; CDR3: CASSLVGGSSYNEQFF
size: once; V: TRBV28; J: TRBJ1-6; CDR3: CATAPTTGIGNSPLHF
size: NA; V: TRBV28; J: TRBJ2-3; CDR3: CASSPTLGADTQYF
size: NA; V: TRBV5-1; J: TRBJ2-5; CDR3: CASSLDGSEGTQYF
size: NA; V: TRBV2; J: TRBJ2-1; CDR3: CASSEARAELYNEQFF
size: once; V: TRBV5-6; J: TRBJ2-5; CDR3: CASSTRTSGPWRETQYF
size: NA; V: TRBV28; J: TRBJ2-7; CDR3: CASSSETSGRSYEQYF
size: many; V: TRBV2; J: TRBJ2-5; CDR3: CASTVAGVRETQYF
size: NA; V: TRBV27; J: TRBJ2-7; CDR3: CASSFGTGRFYEQYF
size: NA; V: TRBV27; J: TRBJ1-2; CDR3: CASSPFRGDYGYTF
size: NA; V: TRBV5-1; J: TRBJ2-7; CDR3: CASSLATGPNSLGEQYF
size: NA; V: TRBV19; J: TRBJ2-6; CDR3: CASSTQGAAGANVLTF
size: NA; V: TRBV29-1; J: TRBJ2-7; CDR3: CSVEPGQGYEQYF
size: NA; V: TRBV27; J: TRBJ2-7; CDR3: CASAGQGNYPTPEQYF
size: NA; V: TRBV3-1/TRBV3-2; J: TRBJ1-1; CDR3: CASSQGDRGRTEAFF
size: NA; V: TRBV20-1; J: TRBJ1-4; CDR3: CSASIYRLNEKLFF
size: NA; V: TRBV6-5; J: TRBJ2-6; CDR3: CASSGQVSGANVLTF
size: NA; V: TRBV10-3; J: TRBJ1-2; CDR3: CAITPEGATGYTF
size: NA; V: TRBV6-1; J: TRBJ1-5; CDR3: CASSEAPPGFSYQPQHF
size: NA; V: TRBV25-1; J: TRBJ2-7; CDR3: CASSDATGGIYEQYF
size: NA; V: TRBV12-3/TRBV12-4; J: TRBJ2-5; CDR3: CASSVDRQETQYF